One TCR beta chain is described in this entry. The target antigen is unknown. The entry originates in a study of type 1 regulatory T cells. TCRdb reprocessed the reads via MiXCR and lists one record per CDR3 protein. The sample has just over 14,000 distinct CDR3 sequences, roughly 15% seen once. Material for sequencing was cultured T cells, either the whole culture or a sorted T cell fraction (not recorded which). This TCR was recovered from a human donor in good health.

CDR3 bases: TGCAGTGCTAGAGTCCGGGGTCTAGCGATCTACAATGAGCAGTTCTTC. Protein: CSARVRGLAIYNEQFF. This chain joins TRBV20-1 and TRBJ2-1; possible D gene TRBD2, 6 bases. The V end lost 1 base, the J end lost 3 bases, and 16 bases lay between the germline ends. The CDR3 length is 16 residues. Germline lookup yields CDR1 DFQATT and CDR2 SNEGSKA (reference sequence).